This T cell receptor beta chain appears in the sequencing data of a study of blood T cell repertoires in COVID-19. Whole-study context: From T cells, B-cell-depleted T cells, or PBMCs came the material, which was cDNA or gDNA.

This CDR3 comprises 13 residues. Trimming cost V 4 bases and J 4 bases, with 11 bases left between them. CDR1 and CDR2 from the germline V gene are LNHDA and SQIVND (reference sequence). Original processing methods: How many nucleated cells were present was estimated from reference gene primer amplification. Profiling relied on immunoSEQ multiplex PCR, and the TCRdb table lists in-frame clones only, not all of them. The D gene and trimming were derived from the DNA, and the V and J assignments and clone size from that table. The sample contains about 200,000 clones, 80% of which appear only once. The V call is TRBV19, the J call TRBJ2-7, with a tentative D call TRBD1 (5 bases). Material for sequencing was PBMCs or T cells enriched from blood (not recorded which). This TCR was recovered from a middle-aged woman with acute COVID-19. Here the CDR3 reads CASSSREVYEQYF. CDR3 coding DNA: TGTGCCAGTAGTAGCAGGGAAGTGTACGAGCAGTACTTC.